The following is a T cell receptor beta chain sequence with its context. Using immunoSEQ multiplex PCR, the repertoire was profiled, and TCRdb retains in-frame clones only, with some absent. The data contain a few hundred thousand clones, 82% of them seen just once; the ten biggest clones take up around 2.9%. This sample is drawn from a study of blood T cell repertoires in COVID-19. At the level of the study: PBMCs, B-cell-depleted T cells, or T cells were the source of the cDNA or gDNA that made up the material.

Sequenced material: peripheral blood. The source is a woman between 18 and 29 years old with acute or convalescent COVID-19.

The CDR3 sequence is CASGLGGPEAFF. In DNA, the CDR3 is TGTGCCAGCGGACTTGGGGGCCCGGAAGCTTTCTTT. The rearrangement uses TRBV7-2 and TRBJ1-1; perhaps TRBD1 as D (6 bases). CDR1 is SGHTA, CDR2 FQGNSA, per germline. CDR3 length: 12 amino acids. V was pared by 8 bases and J by 8 bases, with 15 bases between. The whole variable domain, filled in from reference TRBV7-2 and TRBJ1-1, reads GAGVSQSPSNKVTEKGKDVELRCDPISGHTALYWYRQSLGQGLEFLIYFQGNSAPDKSGLPSDRFSAERTGGSVSTLTIQRTQQEDSAVYLCASGLGGPEAFFGQGTRLTVV.